These 32 T cell receptor beta chains were all obtained from the same sample, sequenced in a study of blood T cells in healthy people across ages. The second PCR ran about 6 to 11 cycles with a sample-barcoded 5' primer and J-beta primers. A single record per CDR3 protein comes from TCRdb applying MiXCR to the 5' RACE reads. The sample lists 550,000 to 650,000 distinct CDR3 sequences; about a quarter were seen once. The sample was also linked to a second study, of T cells of mothers and their children.

Sequencing was performed on blood. Receptors originate from a boy aged 2-15 years in good health.

The chain couples TRBV18 to TRBJ2-7; the D is unclear. The CDR3 loop spans 13 amino acids. The germline V and J ends were trimmed by 6 bases and 2 bases, with 11 bases remaining between them. Germline CDR1 reads KGHSH; CDR2 reads LQKENI. The CDR3 DNA reads as TGTGCCAGCTCCGGCCCCAGCCCCTACGAGCAGTACTTC. Translating gives CASSGPSPYEQYF.

The CDR3 protein is CASSSQGGNEQYF. The CDR3 DNA sequence: TGTGCCAGCAGTTCACAGGGGGGGAACGAGCAGTACTTC. The chain combines TRBV7-9 with TRBJ2-7, with D possibly TRBD1 on 8 matching bases. The CDR3 extends over 13 amino acids. V was trimmed by 6 bases and J by 5 bases, leaving 14 bases between them. Germline values: CDR1 SEHNR, CDR2 FQNEAQ (reference sequence). The full variable domain, its missing parts supplied by reference TRBV7-9 and TRBJ2-7, is DTGVSQNPRHKITKRGQNVTFRCDPISEHNRLYWYRQTLGQGPEFLTYFQNEAQLEKSRLLSDRFSAERPKGSFSTLEIQRTEQGDSAMYLCASSSQGGNEQYFGPGTRLTVT.

This chain links TRBV6-2 or TRBV6-3 with TRBJ2-7; 9 nucleotides line up with TRBD2. There are 16 residues in the CDR3. V lost 0 bases to trimming and J lost 4 bases; unmatched junction nucleotides: 7. The germline V gene encodes CDR1 MNHEY and CDR2 SVGEGT. The CDR3 nucleotides are TGTGCCAGCAGTTACTCGGCGCGGGAGGGTGGTTACGAGCAGTACTTC. Protein: CASSYSAREGGYEQYF.

The sample holds a few counts of this clonotype. In DNA, the CDR3 is TGTGCCAGCAGCTTGCCGGGTCTGGGGGAGACCCAGTACTTC. Translation gives CASSLPGLGETQYF. V usage is TRBV5-4 and J usage is TRBJ2-5; D is ambiguous. The CDR3 is 14 amino acids. Trimming pared 1 base from V and 5 bases from J, leaving 12 bases between. Germline V gene lookup returns CDR1 SGHNT and CDR2 YYREEE (reference sequence).

This chain joins TRBV4-3 and TRBJ2-1; no firm D call. Germline V gene data show CDR1 as LGHNA and CDR2 as YSLEER. The CDR3 is 15 amino acids. The V end lost 0 bases, the J end lost 2 bases, and 8 bases lay between the germline ends. CDR3 sequence (DNA): TGCGCCAGCAGCCAAGACTTTAATACCTACAATGAGCAGTTCTTC. Amino acid sequence: CASSQDFNTYNEQFF.

This clonotype was seen ten or more times. The V and J genes are TRBV14 and TRBJ2-5; D is undetermined. The end of the DNA fits TRBJ2-7 better, so the J call may be wrong. Germline CDR1 and CDR2: SGHDN and FVKESK. The CDR3 consists of 12 residues. The CDR3 DNA reads as TGTGCCAGCAGCCAAGTACCCTACGAGCAGTACTTC. This codes for CASSQVPYEQYF.

The chain employs TRBV5-1 and TRBJ2-1; D is undetermined. From germline, CDR1 is SGHRS and CDR2 YFSETQ. Trimming removed 9 bases from V and 9 bases from J, with 22 bases in between. The CDR3 is made up of 14 amino acids. CDR3 sequence: CATSLFSQYAEQFF. The CDR3 DNA follows: TGCGCCACCTCACTTTTCTCCCAATACGCTGAGCAGTTCTTC. The full variable domain, in which reference TRBV5-1 and TRBJ2-1 provide the parts outside the CDR3, is KAGVTQTPRYLIKTRGQQVTLSCSPISGHRSVSWYQQTPGQGLQFLFEYFSETQRNKGNFPGRFSGRQFSNSRSEMNVSTLELGDSALYLCATSLFSQYAEQFFGPGTRLTVL.

This chain uses TRBV20-1 with TRBJ1-2; no clear D gene. V was clipped by 4 bases and J by 0 bases, with 6 bases between them. Looked up from germline, CDR1 is DFQATT and CDR2 is SNEGSKA (reference sequence). This CDR3 is 12 amino acids long. This chain's CDR3 is CSATVANYGYTF. CDR3 sequence (DNA): TGCAGTGCTACAGTGGCTAACTATGGCTACACCTTC.

The chain carries TRBV29-1 and TRBJ2-1; D remains unclear. The CDR3 is 11 amino acids. The V end lost 6 bases, the J end lost 4 bases, and 7 bases lay between the germline ends. In germline, CDR1 is SQVTM, CDR2 ANQGSEA. The CDR3 loop is CSVRVYNEQFF. CDR3 DNA sequence: TGCAGCGTCCGGGTGTACAATGAGCAGTTCTTC.

Only a few counts were recorded for this clonotype. The rearrangement links TRBV10-3 to TRBJ1-3; the D is unclear. V shed 6 bases and J shed 8 bases, with 17 bases lying between them. Germline lookup yields CDR1 ENHRY and CDR2 SYGVKD. The length of the CDR3 is 14 residues. The CDR3 loop is CAISPYLEGDTIYF. As DNA, the CDR3 is TGTGCCATCAGCCCATATCTGGAAGGAGACACCATATATTTT.

This clonotype has a handful of counts. V usage is TRBV3-1 and J usage is TRBJ2-3, with no clear D. The germline V gene has CDR1 LGHDT and CDR2 YNNKEL (reference sequence). V dropped 1 base and J dropped 7 bases, with 12 bases sitting between them. The CDR3 has 14 amino acids. Here the CDR3 DNA reads TGTGCCAGCAGCCAAGTTCCTGTGGAGAATACGCAGTATTTT. It specifies CASSQVPVENTQYF.

The J gene is TRBJ2-5, the V gene TRBV15, with D possibly being TRBD2 (5 bases). The V end lost 1 base, the J end lost 5 bases, and 8 bases lay between the germline ends. This CDR3 has 13 residues. CDR1 is LNHNV and CDR2 is YYDKDF in the germline V gene (reference sequence). The CDR3 nucleotides read TGTGCCACCAGCAGAGGAAGGAGGGAGACCCAGTACTTC. Translating it yields CATSRGRRETQYF.

The CDR3 coding sequence is TGTGCCACCAGCTCCTACCATTTTGGCTACACCTTC. It encodes CATSSYHFGYTF. The chain couples TRBV15 to TRBJ1-2; D remains ambiguous. V was cut by 5 bases and J by 7 bases, with 11 bases left in between. The germline gives CDR1 LNHNV, CDR2 YYDKDF (reference sequence). The CDR3 length is 12 residues.

This chain joins TRBV4-1 and TRBJ2-4; D is perhaps TRBD2 (6 bases). The CDR3 consists of 16 residues. CDR1 MGHRA and CDR2 YSYEKL come from the germline V gene. Trimming removed 0 bases at V and 7 bases at J, with 16 bases between. This CDR3 reads CASSQDGGYGGNIQYF. CDR3 nucleotide sequence: TGCGCCAGCAGCCAAGATGGAGGATACGGAGGGAACATTCAGTACTTC.

In its sample, this clonotype was seen a few times. V is TRBV14 and J is TRBJ2-5; D is possibly TRBD2 (6 bases). This CDR3 comprises 13 residues. Germline V lookup: CDR1 SGHDN, CDR2 FVKESK. With 6 bases removed from V and 4 bases from J, the gap between germline ends came to 12 bases. The CDR3 nucleotides read TGTGCCAGCAGTAAGACGGGGGTAGAGACCCAGTACTTC. Translating it yields CASSKTGVETQYF. Combining the CDR3 with reference TRBV14 and TRBJ2-5 gives the whole variable domain EAGVTQFPSHSVIEKGQTVTLRCDPISGHDNLYWYRRVMGKEIKFLLHFVKESKQDESGMPNNRFLAERTGGTYSTLKVQPAELEDSGVYFCASSKTGVETQYFGPGTRLLVL.

The CDR3, as DNA: TGTGCCAGCAGTTTACTAGGGGTTCTGTACTTC. It codes for CASSLLGVLYF. The genes are TRBV12-3 or TRBV12-4 and TRBJ2-4; D perhaps matches TRBD1 (5 bases). The CDR3 totals 11 residues. V dropped 2 bases and J dropped 15 bases, with 11 bases sitting between them.

The chain carries TRBV12-3 or TRBV12-4 and TRBJ2-7, with TRBD2 as a possible D gene (5 bases). CDR3 length: 15 residues. V lost 1 base and J 3 bases, leaving 13 bases between the germline ends. In DNA form, the CDR3 reads TGTGCCAGCAGTTTAGGGACTCCTCCAATCTACGAGCAGTACTTC. This sequence encodes CASSLGTPPIYEQYF.

This clonotype turned up a few times. The chain recombines TRBV3-1 with TRBJ1-3; no firm D call. The CDR3 contains 14 residues. V gave up 2 bases and J gave up 5 bases, with 10 bases separating them. Per the germline V gene, CDR1 is LGHDT and CDR2 is YNNKEL (reference sequence). CDR3 DNA: TGTGCCAGCAGCCAAACGGACGGGAGAAACACCATATATTTT. Its protein is CASSQTDGRNTIYF.

This clonotype was found once. The CDR3 does not close with the conserved phenylalanine or tryptophan, likely indicating a read error. The CDR3: CASRDLSYNEQFL. The CDR3 nucleotides are TGTGCCAGCAGAGACTTGTCCTACAATGAGCAGTTCTTA. The chain uses TRBV6-2 or TRBV6-3 and TRBJ2-1, with no clear D. Germline V gene sequence: CDR1 MNHEY, CDR2 SVGEGT. Trimming stripped 6 bases from V and 1 base from J, with 7 bases between. The CDR3 runs to 13 residues.

This clonotype was seen a handful of times. This CDR3 reads CASSQGNRGDEQYF. In nucleotides, the CDR3 is TGTGCCAGCAGCCAAGGTAACAGGGGCGACGAGCAGTACTTC. The V call is TRBV3-1, the J call TRBJ2-1; 7 bases fit TRBD1. The last part of the DNA fits TRBJ2-7 better; the J call may be wrong. Germline loops: CDR1 LGHDT, CDR2 YNNKEL (reference sequence). The CDR3 covers 14 residues.

The V gene is TRBV2, the J gene TRBJ2-7; no firm D call. V was trimmed by 4 bases and J by 2 bases, leaving 15 bases between them. There are 15 residues in the CDR3. Germline assignment: CDR1 SNHLY and CDR2 FYNNEI. The CDR3 DNA reads TGTGCCAGCAGTGGACGCCTTCTTCGCACCTACGAGCAGTACTTC. This encodes CASSGRLLRTYEQYF. The variable domain in full, with the rest retrieved from reference TRBV2 and TRBJ2-7, is EPEVTQTPSHQVTQMGQEVILRCVPISNHLYFYWYRQILGQKVEFLVSFYNNEISEKSEIFDDQFSVERPDGSNFTLKIRSTKLEDSAMYFCASSGRLLRTYEQYFGPGTRLTVT.

This clonotype came up a few times. The chain recombines TRBV6-2 or TRBV6-3 with TRBJ2-5; 8 bases map to TRBD1. Near its end, the DNA agrees better with TRBJ2-7, so the J call may be wrong. Per germline, CDR1 MNHEY and CDR2 SVGEGT. CDR3 length: 16 amino acids. Here the CDR3 DNA reads TGTGCCAGCAGTTACTCCTCGGACAGGGATGCCTACGAGCAGTACTTC. It encodes CASSYSSDRDAYEQYF.

V usage is TRBV28 and J usage is TRBJ2-3, with TRBD2 matching over 7 bases. The CDR3 covers 15 residues. After removal of 1 base from V and 6 bases from J, the junction contained 7 bases not matched to a gene. Germline assignment: CDR1 MDHEN and CDR2 SYDVKM. CDR3 sequence: CASSLYPTGRDTQYF. CDR3 nucleotides: TGTGCCAGCAGTTTATACCCCACCGGGAGGGATACGCAGTATTTT.

This clonotype has only one observation. The chain uses TRBV11-2 and TRBJ2-7, with D unclear. Trimming left V 4 bases short and J 1 base short, with 17 bases between. From germline, CDR1 is SGHAT and CDR2 FQNNGV. This CDR3 is 16 amino acids long. For the CDR3, the DNA is TGTGCCAGCAGCTATTCTAGAGACGGTGGTTCCTACGAGCAGTACTTC. Its protein is CASSYSRDGGSYEQYF.

The J gene is TRBJ2-3, the V gene TRBV2; D is unclear. This CDR3 has 14 amino acids. Trimming took 7 bases from V and 2 from J, leaving 13 bases between them. The germline V gene has CDR1 SNHLY and CDR2 FYNNEI. This CDR3 reads CASTLESFTDTQYF. The CDR3, as DNA: TGTGCCAGCACCCTTGAATCTTTCACAGATACGCAGTATTTT. The variable domain in full, with the rest retrieved from reference TRBV2 and TRBJ2-3, is EPEVTQTPSHQVTQMGQEVILRCVPISNHLYFYWYRQILGQKVEFLVSFYNNEISEKSEIFDDQFSVERPDGSNFTLKIRSTKLEDSAMYFCASTLESFTDTQYFGPGTRLTVL.

The V gene is TRBV18, the J gene TRBJ1-4; the D is unclear. The V end was cut by 7 bases, the J end by 1 base, with 13 bases between. This CDR3 comprises 15 residues. Germline V gives CDR1 KGHSH, CDR2 LQKENI. The CDR3 region is CASLLRSGTNEKLFF. For the CDR3, the DNA is TGTGCCAGCTTACTTAGATCGGGAACTAATGAAAAACTGTTTTTT.

V is TRBV7-9 and J is TRBJ2-1; 9 bases agree with TRBD2. CDR1 is SEHNR, CDR2 FQNEAQ, per germline (reference sequence). The CDR3 contains 16 residues. The trim removed 5 bases at V and 2 bases at J, leaving 7 bases unmatched. CDR3 bases: TGTGCCAGCAGCCCAGGAGCTAGCGGGGCCTACAATGAGCAGTTCTTC. It translates to CASSPGASGAYNEQFF.

This clonotype was detected a few times. V is TRBV2 and J is TRBJ2-7, with D perhaps TRBD2 (5 bases). This CDR3 comprises 14 residues. With 6 bases removed from V and 7 bases from J, the gap between germline ends came to 19 bases. Germline V lookup: CDR1 SNHLY, CDR2 FYNNEI. CDR3 coding DNA: TGTGCCAGCAGGCTCCGGGATCTCTTGGGGGAGCAGTACTTC. Protein: CASRLRDLLGEQYF.

This clonotype has just a few counts. The V call is TRBV30, the J call TRBJ2-5; D not certain. The end of the DNA is better explained by TRBJ2-7, so the J call may be wrong. From germline, CDR1 is GTSNPN and CDR2 SVGIG (reference sequence). The CDR3 contains 11 residues. The CDR3 is CAWTYRNEQYF. The DNA for the CDR3 is TGTGCCTGGACCTACCGAAACGAGCAGTACTTC.

This chain connects TRBV30 to TRBJ1-1, with D maybe TRBD1 (5 bases). This CDR3 is 13 amino acids long. Germline V gives CDR1 GTSNPN, CDR2 SVGIG (reference sequence). V was pared by 2 bases and J by 0 bases, with 7 bases between. The CDR3 loop reads CAWSQGMNTEAFF. CDR3 DNA: TGTGCCTGGAGTCAGGGAATGAACACTGAAGCTTTCTTT.

The V call is TRBV5-1, the J call TRBJ2-7; the D is unclear. The CDR3 has 14 amino acids. Germline V lookup: CDR1 SGHRS, CDR2 YFSETQ. Trimming stripped 7 bases from V and 1 base from J, with 15 bases between. CDR3 nucleotide sequence: TGCGCCAGCTCCCCCGGTGGGCAATCCTACGAGCAGTACTTC. This sequence encodes CASSPGGQSYEQYF.

In this sample, this clonotype turned up a few times. This chain uses TRBV3-1 with TRBJ1-4; no reliable D call. Germline CDR1 and CDR2: LGHDT and YNNKEL (reference sequence). The CDR3 is 13 amino acids. V was clipped by 4 bases and J by 3 bases, with 6 bases between them. The CDR3 loop is CASSRTANEKLFF. The CDR3 bases are TGTGCCAGCAGCCGGACGGCTAATGAAAAACTGTTTTTT.